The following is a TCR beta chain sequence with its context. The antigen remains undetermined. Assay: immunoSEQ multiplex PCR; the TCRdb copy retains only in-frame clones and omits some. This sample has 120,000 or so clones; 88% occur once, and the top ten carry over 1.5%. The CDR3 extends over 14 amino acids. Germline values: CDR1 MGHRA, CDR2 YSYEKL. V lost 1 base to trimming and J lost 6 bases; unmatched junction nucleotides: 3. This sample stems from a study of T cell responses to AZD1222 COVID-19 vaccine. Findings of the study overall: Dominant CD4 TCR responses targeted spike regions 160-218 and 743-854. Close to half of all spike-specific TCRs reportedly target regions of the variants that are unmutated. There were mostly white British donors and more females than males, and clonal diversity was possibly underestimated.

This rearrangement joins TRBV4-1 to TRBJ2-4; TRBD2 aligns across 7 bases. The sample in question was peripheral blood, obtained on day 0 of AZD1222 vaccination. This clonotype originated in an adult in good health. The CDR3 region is CASSQVSSGNIQYF. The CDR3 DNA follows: TGCGCCAGCAGCCAAGTTTCTAGCGGAAACATTCAGTACTTC.